Each of the 16 T cell receptor beta chains below was sequenced from the same sample in a study of response to subunit inactivated influenza vaccine. One entry per CDR3 protein, called by TCRdb with MiXCR from the RT-PCR reads. The sample comprises approximately 700,000 distinct CDR3 sequences, roughly 14% of which are singletons, and roughly 12% rests with the top ten. This material consisted of PBMCs from blood, taken roughly 13 days after vaccination. These receptors were obtained from a man between 45 and 60 years old who received an inactivated influenza vaccine.

There are a few counts of this clonotype. The chain combines TRBV11-2 with TRBJ2-1; no clear D gene. The germline V gene has CDR1 SGHAT and CDR2 FQNNGV. The CDR3 contains 11 residues. The V and J ends lost 5 bases and 12 bases respectively, with 11 bases between them. CDR3 in DNA: TGTGCCAGCAGCAGCCAAACGGTGCAGTTCTTC. It is translated as CASSSQTVQFF.

This clonotype was detected only a few times. The V call is TRBV7-9, the J call TRBJ1-2; D unclear. The CDR3 is made up of 15 amino acids. Germline V CDR1 and CDR2: SEHNR, FQNEAQ (reference sequence). Trimming left V 3 bases short and J 7 bases short, with 18 bases between. CDR3 sequence (DNA): TGTGCCAGCAGCTTCCCTGTGGGCTTGGGGTTTGGCTACACCTTC. Translating gives CASSFPVGLGFGYTF. Complete variable domain (other parts from reference TRBV7-9 and TRBJ1-2): DTGVSQNPRHKITKRGQNVTFRCDPISEHNRLYWYRQTLGQGPEFLTYFQNEAQLEKSRLLSDRFSAERPKGSFSTLEIQRTEQGDSAMYLCASSFPVGLGFGYTFGSGTRLTVV.

The rearrangement uses TRBV19 and TRBJ1-6; 8 bases map to TRBD1. Germline CDR1 LNHDA, CDR2 SQIVND (reference sequence). This CDR3 is built from 14 residues. Trimming removed 5 bases from V and 8 bases from J; junction bases left unmatched: 5. CDR3 in DNA: TGTGCCAGTAGTCCGGACAGGGTTGATTCACCCCTCCACTTT. It encodes CASSPDRVDSPLHF.

This clonotype was counted between two and nine times. This chain links TRBV20-1 with TRBJ2-5; possibly TRBD2 for D (6 bases). CDR3 length: 13 amino acids. Germline lookup yields CDR1 DFQATT and CDR2 SNEGSKA (reference sequence). V lost 6 bases to trimming and J lost 1 base, with 12 bases between them. CDR3 bases: TGCAGTGCAACGGGAGTTGGCCAAGAGACCCAGTACTTC. Translation gives CSATGVGQETQYF.

This clonotype was counted a few times. This rearrangement joins TRBV20-1 to TRBJ2-7; TRBD1 is a possible D gene (5 bases). CDR3 length equals 14 residues. CDR1 DFQATT and CDR2 SNEGSKA come from the germline V gene (reference sequence). V was cut by 0 bases and J by 3 bases, with 12 bases left in between. In DNA form, the CDR3 reads TGCAGTGCTAGAGATCCCGACAGCTTCTACGAGCAGTACTTC. This sequence encodes CSARDPDSFYEQYF.

At least ten counts were recorded for this clonotype. This rearrangement joins TRBV12-3 or TRBV12-4 to TRBJ2-2, with TRBD2 matching over 7 bases. The CDR3 loop spans 16 amino acids. The V gene end was trimmed by 7 bases and the J gene end by 0 bases; junction bases not matched to a gene: 8. The CDR3 bases are TGTGCCAGCACCAACCCGACTAGCCCGAACACCGGGGAGCTGTTTTTT. Translation: CASTNPTSPNTGELFF.

V and J are TRBV29-1 and TRBJ2-1, with a weak D call TRBD1 (5 bases). CDR3 length: 12 residues. V lost 4 bases to trimming and J lost 6 bases, with 10 bases between them. Germline CDR1 and CDR2: SQVTM and ANQGSEA. For the CDR3, the DNA is TGCAGCGTTGCCGGACACGGCAATGAGCAGTTCTTC. Protein sequence: CSVAGHGNEQFF.

This clonotype was recorded a few times. V is TRBV5-5 and J is TRBJ2-1; D remains unclear. The CDR3 covers 13 residues. From germline, CDR1 is SGHKS and CDR2 YYEKEE (reference sequence). The V end was cut by 0 bases, the J end by 9 bases, with 10 bases between. CDR3 loop: CASSLVGASEQFF. CDR3 DNA: TGTGCCAGCAGCTTGGTAGGAGCGAGTGAGCAGTTCTTC.

The V gene is TRBV4-3, the J gene TRBJ2-2; TRBD2 matches at 9 bases. This CDR3 has 17 amino acids. Germline-derived CDR1 and CDR2 are LGHNA and YSLEER. The trim removed 2 bases at V and 6 bases at J, leaving 10 bases unmatched. CDR3 region: CASSQLGLARSPGELFF. The CDR3 region has the DNA TGCGCCAGCAGCCAACTTGGACTAGCGAGGAGTCCCGGGGAGCTGTTTTTT.

This rearrangement joins TRBV7-8 to TRBJ2-7, with a weak D call TRBD1 (6 bases). The CDR3 is made up of 12 amino acids. From germline, CDR1 is SGHVS and CDR2 FQNEAQ. V lost 7 bases to trimming and J lost 0 bases, with 7 bases between them. The CDR3, as DNA: TGTGCCAGCACACAGGGCTCCTACGAGCAGTACTTC. This sequence encodes CASTQGSYEQYF.

The rearrangement uses TRBV28 and TRBJ2-3; D not resolved. CDR3 length: 14 residues. V lost 2 bases and J lost 4, with 10 bases in between. Germline V gives CDR1 MDHEN, CDR2 SYDVKM. CDR3 protein: CASSLGERADTQYF. The CDR3 region has the DNA TGTGCCAGCAGTTTAGGGGAACGGGCAGATACGCAGTATTTT.

This clonotype was seen at least ten times. V usage is TRBV4-3 and J usage is TRBJ2-5; either TRBD1 or TRBD2 may fit D (6 bases each). The CDR3 extends over 15 amino acids. V dropped 2 bases and J dropped 5 bases, with 15 bases sitting between them. Germline V CDR1 and CDR2: LGHNA, YSLEER. The CDR3 DNA reads TGCGCCAGCAGCCAATGGGGGGCCCCGGGGGAGACCCAGTACTTC. It codes for CASSQWGAPGETQYF.

Only a few counts were recorded for this clonotype. The rearrangement uses TRBV12-3 or TRBV12-4 and TRBJ2-5; perhaps TRBD2 as D (7 bases). V lost 4 bases, J lost 5 bases, and 11 bases lay in between. There are 13 residues in the CDR3. The DNA for the CDR3 is TGTGCCAGCAGTTGGGGGGGCAGGGAGACCCAGTACTTC. This encodes CASSWGGRETQYF.

The table lists this clonotype with a count of one. A much larger clone differs from this one at a single base, so this may be a read error. The V call is TRBV18, the J call TRBJ2-7; tentative D call: TRBD2 (5 bases). This CDR3 is 12 amino acids long. CDR1 KGHSH and CDR2 LQKENI come from the germline V gene. The CDR3 spells CASSARVDEHYF. The DNA for the CDR3 is TGTGCCAGCTCAGCGAGGGTAGACGAGCACTACTTC.

The gene calls are TRBV29-1 and TRBJ2-1; 9 nucleotides align to TRBD1. The CDR3 loop spans 14 amino acids. Trimming removed 4 bases from V and 5 bases from J; junction bases left unmatched: 6. CDR1 is SQVTM, CDR2 ANQGSEA, per germline. The CDR3 DNA sequence: TGCAGCGTTGTAGGACAGGGGAGAAACAATGAGCAGTTCTTC. It specifies CSVVGQGRNNEQFF.

The chain recombines TRBV7-2 with TRBJ2-2; D unresolved. Trimming shortened V by 5 bases and J by 1 base, and 17 bases separated the two germline ends. CDR3 length equals 17 residues. In germline, CDR1 is SGHTA, CDR2 FQGNSA. In nucleotides, the CDR3 is TGTGCCAGCAGCCACAGCCTGTGGACGAAGAACACCGGGGAGCTGTTTTTT. It translates to CASSHSLWTKNTGELFF.